This T cell receptor (beta chain) was recorded in a study of blood T cell repertoires in COVID-19. The protocol was immunoSEQ multiplex PCR, while the TCRdb copy is restricted to in-frame clones and leaves out a portion. The table has fewer than 300,000 clones, about 88% seen once. Trimming removed 6 bases at V and 2 bases at J, with 11 bases between. This CDR3 comprises 13 residues. Germline V lookup: CDR1 SNHLY, CDR2 FYNNEI. V usage is TRBV2 and J usage is TRBJ2-7; TRBD1 might be the D (6 bases). The sequence came from a woman aged 40-49 years who had recovered from COVID-19. The sample was peripheral blood. DNA for the CDR3: TGTGCCAGCAGCCGCGGACAGCCCTACGAGCAGTACGTC. Translating gives CASSRGQPYEQYV.